This TCR beta chain emerged from a study of T cell clonality in common variable immunodeficiency (dated by TCRdb to the mid-2010s). The V and J ends are trimmed by 7 bases and 2 bases, leaving 14 bases between them. From its cysteine to its phenylalanine, the CDR3 spans 13 amino acids. Only the CDR3 bases that were read are kept: 30 of them, in frame from base 1. The germline V gene (reference sequence) supplies CDR1 DFQATT and CDR2 SNEGSKA. This clone was picked up many times. What antigen it recognizes has not been identified. Read sequence stops 3 residues before the CDR3 end, and the germline J gene provides the missing end. Diagnosis of CVID followed standard criteria, namely serum IgG, IgA and/or IgM below the normal range together with specific antibody deficiency. The CVID group comprised about 46 subjects, approximately 15 female and some 30 male, aged about 9 to 70 years with a mean age of roughly 38. Both CVID patients and healthy controls were predominantly of Caucasian heritage. Replacement immunoglobulin therapy had been administered to all CVID subjects for at least one year at the time of study participation. At blood collection, none of the CVID subjects was ill or on immunomodulatory or immunosuppressive medication. From each donor, roughly 4.5 to 9 ml of heparinized peripheral whole blood was collected. Genomic DNA from adults with common variable immune deficiency (CVID) and from healthy adult controls was used to sequence TCRbeta CDR3 repertoires. Diluted blood was density-centrifuged over Hypaque 1077 or Ficoll-Paque to isolate peripheral blood mononuclear cells. Genomic DNA was obtained from unsorted mononuclear cells using either Qiagen column purification or a centrifugation-based method.

For sequencing input, CVID and control samples contributed equivalent amounts of genomic DNA. For every sample, a 60 bp segment covering the rearranged TCRbeta CDR3 region was amplified and then sequenced. The immunoSEQ assay, a bias-corrected multiplex PCR combined with high-throughput sequencing, was used to amplify TCRbeta. Per the source publication's procedure: Every unique nucleotide sequence counted as a clone and was annotated with V, D and J genes, copy number and frequency. Sequences were labeled productive if in frame, and non-productive if out of frame or containing stop codons. As previously described, clonality was computed from Shannon's entropy. The predicted amino acid sequences of productive clones were used to derive the mean CDR3 Kyte-Doolittle hydropathy. Scaled V gene usage was hierarchically clustered using Manhattan distance and complete linkage with the R hclust function. Sharing of clones by CDR3 amino acid sequence was evaluated by resampling 12 repertoires per group over 100 rounds. The repertoires were searched for approximately 73 published EBV-specific and fewer than 250 published CMV-specific TCRbeta sequences. A couple of CVID samples that yielded fewer than 10,000 sequences were excluded from the analysis, so roughly 40 CVID repertoires were retained. This immuneACCESS table, as held by TCRdb, lists in-frame sequences with V and J called but not all clones. Of the missing ones, under half trace to an unresolved V gene in checked studies; the others have no known cause. From that table come the V and J calls and clone size; the DNA was used to work out D and trimming. The sample has approximately 20,000 clones on record, with no singletons. Approximately 2% of the sample comes from the top ten.

General findings and caveats noted by the study authors: Fewer deletions and N-nucleotide insertions were reportedly observed in CVID TCRbeta sequences, and highly modified clones with 13 or more V deletions were reportedly absent from CVID TCRbeta sequences. Fewer TCRbeta clones were shared among CVID subjects than among healthy controls (p < 0.0001). Patient heterogeneity within the CVID cohort put limits on correlating repertoire features with clinical complications. Although equal DNA input was used, an average of approximately 82,000 unique sequences per sample was obtained for controls, compared with 30,000 to 35,000 for CVID samples. Increased TCRbeta clonality was found in CVID subjects compared with healthy controls (t-test p = 0.018), with the increase being most characteristic of about a third of subjects. According to the authors, figuring out what caused the increased clonality in CVID would require sequencing the repertoires of T cell subpopulations.

The chain couples TRBV20-1 to TRBJ1-2, with the identity of the D gene unclear. What was sequenced was peripheral blood mononuclear cells. This receptor was taken from a human donor with common variable immunodeficiency. Partial CDR3 DNA: TGCAGTGGAGAGGGTCCCAGGAACTATGGC. Translation gives CSGEGPRNYG. In full, the CDR3 reads CSGEGPRNYGYTF.